The 7 T cell receptor beta chains given below trace back to one sample, sequenced in a study of blood T cells in healthy people across ages. The second PCR ran about 6 to 12 cycles with a sample-barcoded 5' primer and J-beta primers. From the 5' RACE reads, TCRdb called clonotypes with MiXCR, one entry per CDR3 protein. The sample includes around 1.5 million distinct CDR3 sequences, approximately 42% of them seen just once. The specimen sequenced was blood. The receptors were gathered from a woman between 18 and 30 years old in good health.

The chain has TRBV12-3 or TRBV12-4 and TRBJ2-1; 7 bases line up with TRBD1. V trimming: 1 base; J trimming: 3 bases; junction bases outside the gene matches: 15. The CDR3 runs to 19 residues. The chain's CDR3 is CASSLDRGRSQIIYNEQFF. The CDR3 DNA follows: TGTGCCAGCAGTTTAGACAGGGGCCGAAGTCAAATTATCTACAATGAGCAGTTCTTC.

This clonotype was observed a handful of times. The V call is TRBV28, the J call TRBJ1-4, with D perhaps matching TRBD1 (6 bases). Looked up from germline, CDR1 is MDHEN and CDR2 is SYDVKM. The germline V and J ends were trimmed by 8 bases and 7 bases, with 17 bases remaining between them. This CDR3 contains 14 residues. CDR3 nucleotide sequence: TGTGCCAGCCACGTCGGGGGGCAGGGTGAAAAACTGTTTTTT. Encoded protein: CASHVGGQGEKLFF.

The chain links TRBV4-1 to TRBJ1-1; tentative D call: TRBD1 (5 bases). V was pared by 6 bases and J by 4 bases, with 15 bases between. This CDR3 region has 14 residues. Germline V gene lookup returns CDR1 MGHRA and CDR2 YSYEKL. The CDR3 nucleotides read TGCGCCAGCAGAAGAGGGGAATGGGCCACTGAAGCTTTCTTT. Encoded protein: CASRRGEWATEAFF.

This clonotype was detected only a few times. In DNA form, the CDR3 reads TGTGCCATCAGTGAGTCTAACGTTACCTATAATTCACCCCTCCACTTT. Translation: CAISESNVTYNSPLHF. The rearrangement uses TRBV10-3 and TRBJ1-6; the D is unclear. Deletions cut 0 bases from V and 2 bases from J, with 8 bases between. There are 16 residues in the CDR3. Germline V gene data show CDR1 as ENHRY and CDR2 as SYGVKD.

The chain employs TRBV10-3 and TRBJ2-2, with TRBD2 identical over 8 bases. CDR3 length: 16 residues. Germline trimming cut 7 bases from V and 4 bases from J; bases unmatched to any gene: 11. Germline V gives CDR1 ENHRY, CDR2 SYGVKD. CDR3 region: CAITKGTSLATGELFF. CDR3 nucleotides: TGTGCCATCACCAAGGGGACTAGTTTGGCCACCGGGGAGCTGTTTTTT.

V and J are TRBV29-1 and TRBJ1-1, with D uncertain. This CDR3 region has 12 residues. In germline, CDR1 is SQVTM, CDR2 ANQGSEA. V was cut by 7 bases and J by 3 bases, with 12 bases left in between. Written as DNA, the CDR3 is TGCAGCGCTGTACAGACTGACACTGAAGCTTTCTTT. It encodes CSAVQTDTEAFF.

The chain carries TRBV7-3 and TRBJ2-5, with 7 bases fitting TRBD2. The CDR3 has 13 amino acids. Germline values: CDR1 SGHTA, CDR2 FQGTGA. V was pared by 5 bases and J by 5 bases, with 5 bases of the junction left unmatched. The CDR3 reads CASSETSWETQYF. CDR3 nucleotide sequence: TGTGCCAGCAGCGAGACTAGCTGGGAGACCCAGTACTTC. The full variable domain, rest sourced from reference TRBV7-3 and TRBJ2-5, is GAGVSQTPSNKVTEKGKYVELRCDPISGHTALYWYRQSLGQGPEFLIYFQGTGAADDSGLPNDRFFAVRPEGSVSTLKIQRTERGDSAVYLCASSETSWETQYFGPGTRLLVL.